These T cell receptor beta chains were read from a single sample in a study of T cells in Graves' hyperthyroidism and ophthalmopathy. TCRdb re-called the multiplex PCR reads with MiXCR, one entry per CDR3 protein. The sample holds approximately 600,000 distinct CDR3 sequences, around 16% seen once. The sequencing input was blood. The source is a woman in her 30s with Graves' hyperthyroidism. CDR3s include the opening cysteine and the closing phenylalanine or tryptophan. Each record gives: D gene, clone size, J gene, V gene, CDR3 protein, CDR3 DNA. A D gene is named only where the DNA matches it firmly. Only some rows state a clone size, as once, few, many or a class for expanded clones.

d_gene: TRBD1
abundance: NA
j_gene: TRBJ1-6
v_gene: TRBV20-1
CDR3aa: CSATETGVVSPLHF
CDR3nt: TGCAGTGCTACAGAGACAGGGGTAGTTTCACCCCTCCACTTT

d_gene: TRBD1
abundance: few
j_gene: TRBJ2-1
v_gene: TRBV27
CDR3aa: CASSLSPTGGYNEQFF
CDR3nt: TGTGCCAGCAGTTTATCCCCCACAGGGGGGTACAATGAGCAGTTCTTC

d_gene: TRBD1
abundance: few
j_gene: TRBJ1-5
v_gene: TRBV20-1
CDR3aa: CSATRQGTRGNQPQHF
CDR3nt: TGCAGTGCGACGAGACAGGGAACGAGGGGCAATCAGCCCCAGCATTTT

d_gene: NA
abundance: NA
j_gene: TRBJ1-1
v_gene: TRBV20-1
CDR3aa: CSARALATGRNTEAFF
CDR3nt: TGCAGTGCTAGAGCCCTCGCGACAGGCCGGAACACTGAAGCTTTCTTT

d_gene: TRBD2
abundance: many
j_gene: TRBJ2-7
v_gene: TRBV20-1
CDR3aa: CSARDLIAGIYEQYF
CDR3nt: TGCAGTGCTAGAGATCTCATAGCGGGAATATACGAGCAGTACTTC

d_gene: NA
abundance: few
j_gene: TRBJ2-7
v_gene: TRBV5-6
CDR3aa: CASHPRGNPYEQYF
CDR3nt: TGTGCCAGCCACCCCCGGGGTAATCCCTACGAGCAGTACTTC

d_gene: TRBD1
abundance: many
j_gene: TRBJ2-1
v_gene: TRBV24-1
CDR3aa: CATSGGQGTEQFF
CDR3nt: TGTGCCACCAGTGGGGGACAGGGGACTGAGCAGTTCTTC

d_gene: NA
abundance: few
j_gene: TRBJ2-7
v_gene: TRBV10-3
CDR3aa: CAISESGGPYEQYF
CDR3nt: TGTGCCATCAGTGAGTCCGGCGGCCCCTACGAGCAGTACTTC

d_gene: TRBD2
abundance: NA
j_gene: TRBJ2-2
v_gene: TRBV5-1
CDR3aa: CASSWTSGPNTGELFF
CDR3nt: TGCGCCAGCAGCTGGACTAGCGGGCCTAACACCGGGGAGCTGTTTTTT

d_gene: NA
abundance: NA
j_gene: TRBJ1-2
v_gene: TRBV28
CDR3aa: CASIQGGTNYGYTF
CDR3nt: TGTGCCAGTATCCAGGGAGGCACAAACTATGGCTACACCTTC

d_gene: TRBD2
abundance: many
j_gene: TRBJ2-7
v_gene: TRBV7-3
CDR3aa: CASRPQGTSALWQYF
CDR3nt: TGTGCCAGCAGGCCTCAAGGGACTAGCGCCCTTTGGCAGTACTTC

d_gene: TRBD2
abundance: few
j_gene: TRBJ2-1
v_gene: TRBV19
CDR3aa: CASKVAGAFYNEQFF
CDR3nt: TGTGCCAGCAAAGTAGCGGGAGCGTTCTACAATGAGCAGTTCTTC

d_gene: TRBD2
abundance: NA
j_gene: TRBJ2-3
v_gene: TRBV6-2/TRBV6-3
CDR3aa: CASSFWAGGQDTQYF
CDR3nt: TGTGCCAGCAGTTTCTGGGCGGGAGGGCAAGATACGCAGTATTTT

d_gene: TRBD2
abundance: many
j_gene: TRBJ2-1
v_gene: TRBV20-1
CDR3aa: CSALPGLAGEASSNEQFF
CDR3nt: TGCAGTGCTCTACCGGGACTAGCGGGAGAGGCGTCGAGCAATGAGCAGTTCTTC

d_gene: TRBD1
abundance: many
j_gene: TRBJ2-1
v_gene: TRBV15
CDR3aa: CATSRARGRYNEQFF
CDR3nt: TGTGCCACCAGCAGAGCCAGGGGGAGATACAATGAGCAGTTCTTC

d_gene: NA
abundance: many
j_gene: TRBJ2-1
v_gene: TRBV27
CDR3aa: CASMTRSEQFF
CDR3nt: TGTGCCAGCATGACTAGATCTGAGCAGTTCTTC

d_gene: NA
abundance: once
j_gene: TRBJ2-7
v_gene: TRBV20-1
CDR3aa: CSAREVGRNNEQYF
CDR3nt: TGCAGTGCTAGAGAGGTTGGGAGGAACAATGAGCAGTACTTC

d_gene: NA
abundance: NA
j_gene: TRBJ1-2
v_gene: TRBV20-1
CDR3aa: CSATITGTGGYAF
CDR3nt: TGCAGTGCTACAATAACAGGGACCGGAGGCTACGCCTTC

d_gene: NA
abundance: many
j_gene: TRBJ1-1
v_gene: TRBV11-2
CDR3aa: CASSSSQGTEAFF
CDR3nt: TGTGCCAGCAGCTCCTCGCAGGGGACTGAAGCTTTCTTT

d_gene: TRBD2
abundance: many
j_gene: TRBJ2-7
v_gene: TRBV3-1
CDR3aa: CASSQAYVTGGSYEQYF
CDR3nt: TGTGCCAGCAGCCAAGCTTATGTAACGGGAGGGTCCTACGAGCAGTACTTC

d_gene: TRBD2
abundance: many
j_gene: TRBJ2-1
v_gene: TRBV5-5
CDR3aa: CASSPSTGRDNEQFF
CDR3nt: TGTGCCAGCAGTCCTTCAACCGGGAGGGACAATGAGCAGTTCTTC

d_gene: TRBD2
abundance: many
j_gene: TRBJ2-5
v_gene: TRBV3-1
CDR3aa: CASSLSGISGETQYF
CDR3nt: TGTGCCAGCAGCCTCAGCGGGATCAGTGGAGAGACCCAGTACTTC